This TCR beta chain was recorded in a study of beta chain features in type 1 diabetes. Points from the study as a whole: PCR, the amplification step, might favor shorter templates, equally in patients and controls.

The CDR3 is 15 residues long. Germline lookup yields CDR1 MDHEN and CDR2 SYDVKM. V was shortened by 6 bases and J by 2 bases, with 16 bases between the two germline ends. Donors underwent one heparinised blood draw, approximately 120 mL on average. This clone has only a few counts. Its antigen is currently unknown. What was sequenced were expressed TCRB transcripts, since all of the isolated RNA had been reverse transcribed. Clones were read by immunoSEQ multiplex PCR, and TCRdb kept only the in-frame ones, dropping some. The sample yields about 240,000 clones, 27% seen once. This TCR derives from a man in his thirties or forties in good health. The J gene is TRBJ1-1, the V gene TRBV28, with a weak D call TRBD1 (5 bases). The sequencing sample was made of central memory CD4+ T cells from blood. The CDR3 sequence: CASRSGSTVNTEAFF. The CDR3 coding sequence is TGTGCCAGCAGGTCGGGGTCGACAGTAAACACTGAAGCTTTCTTT.